This entry lists 27 T cell receptor beta chains sequenced from one sample in a study of blood T cell repertoires in COVID-19. Clones were sequenced by immunoSEQ multiplex PCR, and TCRdb holds only the in-frame ones, with some missing. This sample has roughly 180,000 clones, with 82% found just once. The sequenced material came from PBMCs or T cells enriched from blood (not recorded which). All receptors come from a man aged 40-55 years who had recovered from COVID-19.

This chain links TRBV28 with TRBJ2-2; 9 positions agree with TRBD1. This CDR3 spans 15 amino acids. The germline CDR1 and CDR2 sequences are MDHEN and SYDVKM. With V trimmed by 6 bases and J by 4 bases, 6 bases remained unmatched. The DNA for the CDR3 is TGTGCCAGCAGGGCGGGACAGGGTGGCACCGGGGAGCTGTTTTTT. Its translation: CASRAGQGGTGELFF.

This clone was detected only once. V gene TRBV19 combines with J gene TRBJ2-3; TRBD2 is a possible D gene (6 bases). Trimming cost V 3 bases and J 2 bases, with 12 bases left between them. This CDR3 is built from 15 residues. The germline V gene has CDR1 LNHDA and CDR2 SQIVND (reference sequence). CDR3 coding DNA: TGTGCCAGTAGTATTGGCGGGACCCTCACAGATACGCAGTATTTT. Translated: CASSIGGTLTDTQYF.

The chain uses TRBV2 and TRBJ1-1; 8 nucleotides line up with TRBD1. Germline V gene data show CDR1 as SNHLY and CDR2 as FYNNEI. CDR3 length: 15 residues. Trimming removed 4 bases from V and 3 bases from J; junction bases left unmatched: 7. The CDR3 coding sequence is TGTGCCAGCAGTGCCAGGACAGGGCGGGACACTGAAGCTTTCTTT. It specifies CASSARTGRDTEAFF. The entire variable domain, with the rest obtained from reference TRBV2 and TRBJ1-1, is as follows: EPEVTQTPSHQVTQMGQEVILRCVPISNHLYFYWYRQILGQKVEFLVSFYNNEISEKSEIFDDQFSVERPDGSNFTLKIRSTKLEDSAMYFCASSARTGRDTEAFFGQGTRLTVV.

This chain connects TRBV5-8 to TRBJ2-1; TRBD2 matches 11 bases. The trim removed 5 bases at V and 5 bases at J, leaving 6 bases unmatched. The CDR3 contains 15 residues. CDR1 is SGHTS, CDR2 YDEGEE, per germline. This chain's CDR3 is CASSSGLAVHNEQFF. DNA of the CDR3: TGTGCCAGCAGTTCGGGACTAGCGGTCCACAATGAGCAGTTCTTC.

The rearrangement uses TRBV7-9 and TRBJ2-5; 7 bases align to TRBD1. The V gene's germline CDR1 is SEHNR and CDR2 FQNEAQ (reference sequence). Germline trimming cut 7 bases from V and 4 bases from J; bases unmatched to any gene: 15. This CDR3 comprises 16 residues. CDR3 residues: CASNQWSGGSRETQYF. The DNA of the CDR3 is TGTGCCAGCAACCAATGGTCAGGGGGATCTCGAGAGACCCAGTACTTC. The complete variable domain, with remaining parts taken from reference TRBV7-9 and TRBJ2-5, reads DTGVSQNPRHKITKRGQNVTFRCDPISEHNRLYWYRQTLGQGPEFLTYFQNEAQLEKSRLLSDRFSAERPKGSFSTLEIQRTEQGDSAMYLCASNQWSGGSRETQYFGPGTRLLVL.

The chain links TRBV18 to TRBJ1-2; 10 bases are a match to TRBD1. Germline-derived CDR1 and CDR2 are KGHSH and LQKENI. This CDR3 region has 14 residues. V was clipped by 4 bases and J by 5 bases; unmatched bases: 4. The CDR3 DNA reads as TGTGCCAGCTCACTAGGGACAGGGGAATATGGCTACACCTTC. Amino acids: CASSLGTGEYGYTF.

This chain connects TRBV19 to TRBJ2-1, with 8 bases fitting TRBD2. This CDR3 has 13 amino acids. CDR1 is LNHDA and CDR2 is SQIVND in the germline V gene (reference sequence). V trimming: 6 bases; J trimming: 7 bases; junction bases outside the gene matches: 5. CDR3 amino acids: CASRAGGLNEQFF. CDR3 sequence (DNA): TGTGCCAGTAGGGCGGGAGGCCTAAATGAGCAGTTCTTC.

This clone was seen just once. The genes are TRBV6-4 and TRBJ2-3, with D possibly TRBD2 on 5 matching bases. Germline CDR1 MRHNA, CDR2 SNTAGT. V was clipped by 5 bases and J by 2 bases, with 11 bases between them. The CDR3 loop spans 14 amino acids. In DNA form, the CDR3 reads TGTGCCAGCAGTCTCGGACTGTACACAGATACGCAGTATTTT. Amino acid sequence: CASSLGLYTDTQYF.

The chain employs TRBV11-2 and TRBJ1-4; D unresolved. CDR1 and CDR2 (germline): SGHAT, FQNNGV. CDR3 length equals 16 residues. V lost 5 bases to trimming and J lost 2 bases, with 15 bases between them. CDR3 in DNA: TGTGCCAGCAGCCGAGGGTTGGGTTCGACTAATGAAAAACTGTTTTTT. Its translation is CASSRGLGSTNEKLFF.

With respect to this clone: Other DNA sequences in the sample encode the same CDR3. This chain uses TRBV5-1 with TRBJ1-3, with TRBD1 identical over 7 bases. Germline V gene data show CDR1 as SGHRS and CDR2 as YFSETQ. The length of the CDR3 is 14 residues. V was pared by 2 bases and J by 4 bases, with 3 bases of the junction left unmatched. CDR3 DNA sequence: TGCGCCAGCAGCTTCGGGACAGCCGGAAACACCATATATTTT. It specifies CASSFGTAGNTIYF.

The rearrangement links TRBV7-3 to TRBJ2-2, with 8 bases that match TRBD2. This CDR3 has 16 amino acids. Germline values: CDR1 SGHTA, CDR2 FQGTGA. Trimming at V came to 4 bases and at J to 3 bases, leaving 7 bases not matched to a gene. The CDR3: CASSSSEREYTGELFF. Written as DNA, the CDR3 is TGTGCCAGCAGCTCCTCCGAGCGGGAGTACACCGGGGAGCTGTTTTTT.

The rearrangement uses TRBV7-2 and TRBJ2-3; 11 bases agree with TRBD2. The germline V gene encodes CDR1 SGHTA and CDR2 FQGNSA. The junction had 6 bases not matched to a gene; V was cut back by 3 bases and J by 7 bases. CDR3 length equals 15 residues. In nucleotides, the CDR3 is TGTGCCAGCAGCTTTTTAGCGGGAGGGCTAAATACGCAGTATTTT. It codes for CASSFLAGGLNTQYF.

The chain carries TRBV7-3 and TRBJ2-6; tentative D call: TRBD1 (6 bases). From germline, CDR1 is SGHTA and CDR2 FQGTGA. The V end lost 5 bases, the J end lost 0 bases, and 14 bases lay between the germline ends. This CDR3 has 17 amino acids. In DNA form, the CDR3 reads TGTGCCAGCAGCACGACAGGTTTATCCTCTGGGGCCAACGTCCTGACTTTC. Protein product: CASSTTGLSSGANVLTF.

This clone was counted once. This chain joins TRBV28 and TRBJ1-1; 8 nucleotides align to TRBD1. The CDR3 loop spans 12 amino acids. Germline V lookup: CDR1 MDHEN, CDR2 SYDVKM. Germline trimming cut 2 bases from V and 8 bases from J; bases unmatched to any gene: 1. DNA of the CDR3: TGTGCCAGCAGTTTAGGGGACAGGGAAGCTTTCTTT. It encodes CASSLGDREAFF.

There are many counts of this clone. This chain joins TRBV2 and TRBJ1-5; possible D gene TRBD1, 5 bases. Germline CDR1 reads SNHLY; CDR2 reads FYNNEI. The CDR3 has 14 amino acids. The V end lost 3 bases, the J end lost 9 bases, and 15 bases lay between the germline ends. The CDR3 here is CASSETGGVWPQHF. CDR3 sequence (DNA): TGTGCCAGCAGTGAGACGGGGGGGGTTTGGCCCCAGCATTTT.

The J gene is TRBJ2-1, the V gene TRBV6-5; TRBD2 matches 7 bases. Germline-derived CDR1 and CDR2 are MNHEY and SVGAGI. The CDR3 is 15 residues long. V gave up 2 bases and J gave up 8 bases; unmatched junction bases: 9. DNA for the CDR3: TGTGCCAGCAGTTACGGCGGGGGACGTGTCTATGAGCAGTTCTTC. This codes for CASSYGGGRVYEQFF.

The chain couples TRBV5-1 to TRBJ2-1; no firm D call. CDR3 size: 16 residues. Looked up from germline, CDR1 is SGHRS and CDR2 is YFSETQ. Trimming pared 0 bases from V and 8 bases from J, leaving 18 bases between. The CDR3 bases are TGCGCCAGCAGCTTGGGAGGCACTTCGCGGCTCCATGAGCAGTTCTTC. As protein: CASSLGGTSRLHEQFF.

The CDR3 region is CASSPTPTYGYTF. CDR3 nucleotide sequence: TGTGCCAGCAGTCCGACACCAACCTATGGCTACACCTTC. The chain couples TRBV2 to TRBJ1-2; no reliable D call. This CDR3 contains 13 residues. The V gene's germline CDR1 is SNHLY and CDR2 FYNNEI. The ends were cut back, 5 bases at V and 4 bases at J, with 11 bases in the middle.

This chain connects TRBV4-3 to TRBJ1-2, with 7 bases that match TRBD1. The junction had 6 bases not matched to a gene; V was cut back by 4 bases and J by 4 bases. Germline assignment: CDR1 LGHNA and CDR2 YSLEER. The CDR3 consists of 14 residues. CDR3 sequence: CASSPHDRAYGYTF. The CDR3 DNA is TGCGCCAGCAGCCCGCACGACAGGGCCTATGGCTACACCTTC.

The rearrangement joins TRBV5-1 to TRBJ2-3, with a tentative D call TRBD1 (6 bases). The CDR3 extends over 13 amino acids. V was pared by 4 bases and J by 6 bases, with 12 bases between. Germline V gives CDR1 SGHRS, CDR2 YFSETQ. The CDR3 spells CASSAPTGDTQYF. DNA of the CDR3: TGCGCCAGCAGCGCCCCCACAGGGGATACGCAGTATTTT.

J is TRBJ1-2 and V is TRBV30; TRBD1 matches 7 bases. This CDR3 region has 9 residues. Germline V gene lookup returns CDR1 GTSNPN and CDR2 SVGIG (reference sequence). As DNA, the CDR3 is TGTGCGACAGGGTATGGCTACACCTTC. Encoded protein: CATGYGYTF.

This chain connects TRBV2 to TRBJ1-3; D gene ambiguous. Trimming took off 7 bases at V and 0 bases at J, with 10 bases between the two ends. Germline V gene data show CDR1 as SNHLY and CDR2 as FYNNEI. This CDR3 contains 14 residues. The CDR3 bases are TGTGCCAGCAAACAGAGTCACTCTGGAAACACCATATATTTT. This sequence encodes CASKQSHSGNTIYF.

This clone was seen a few times. The CDR3 sequence is CASSTPRGSGKHNEQFF. CDR3 sequence (DNA): TGTGCCAGCAGCACCCCCCGCGGTAGCGGGAAACACAATGAGCAGTTCTTC. This chain joins TRBV11-3 and TRBJ2-1; 8 nucleotides match TRBD2. The trim removed 5 bases at V and 5 bases at J, leaving 14 bases unmatched. Germline values: CDR1 SGHNT, CDR2 YENEEA. CDR3 size: 17 residues.

This chain links TRBV2 with TRBJ1-6, with no clear D. The germline CDR1 and CDR2 sequences are SNHLY and FYNNEI. Between the trimmed V and J ends, which lost 7 bases and 8 bases, there was a span of 6 bases. The CDR3 runs to 11 residues. The CDR3 here is CASTEDSPLHF. In nucleotides, the CDR3 is TGTGCCAGCACCGAGGATTCACCCCTCCACTTT.

The chain is built from TRBV11-2 and TRBJ2-5; D perhaps matches TRBD1 (6 bases). Germline V gene data show CDR1 as SGHAT and CDR2 as FQNNGV. The CDR3 is 16 residues long. Trimming shortened V by 2 bases and J by 4 bases, and 17 bases separated the two germline ends. As DNA, the CDR3 is TGTGCCAGCAGCTTATCGGGATACAGGGCTGGAGAGACCCAGTACTTC. It translates to CASSLSGYRAGETQYF.

V gene TRBV11-2 combines with J gene TRBJ2-7; 7 bases align to TRBD1. The CDR3 length is 15 residues. The V segment lost 1 base and the J segment 2 bases; nucleotides outside the gene matches: 5. CDR1 is SGHAT, CDR2 FQNNGV, per germline. The CDR3 DNA sequence: TGTGCCAGCAGCTTAGTAGGGGACAGTCCCTACGAGCAGTACGTC. Translated, it gives CASSLVGDSPYEQYV.

J is TRBJ2-7 and V is TRBV2; a possible D gene is TRBD1 (5 bases). The germline gives CDR1 SNHLY, CDR2 FYNNEI. The CDR3 has 12 residues. Trimming cost V 5 bases and J 5 bases, with 10 bases left between them. The CDR3 DNA follows: TGTGCCAGCAGTTTACAGGACAACGAGCAGTACTTC. Translated: CASSLQDNEQYF.